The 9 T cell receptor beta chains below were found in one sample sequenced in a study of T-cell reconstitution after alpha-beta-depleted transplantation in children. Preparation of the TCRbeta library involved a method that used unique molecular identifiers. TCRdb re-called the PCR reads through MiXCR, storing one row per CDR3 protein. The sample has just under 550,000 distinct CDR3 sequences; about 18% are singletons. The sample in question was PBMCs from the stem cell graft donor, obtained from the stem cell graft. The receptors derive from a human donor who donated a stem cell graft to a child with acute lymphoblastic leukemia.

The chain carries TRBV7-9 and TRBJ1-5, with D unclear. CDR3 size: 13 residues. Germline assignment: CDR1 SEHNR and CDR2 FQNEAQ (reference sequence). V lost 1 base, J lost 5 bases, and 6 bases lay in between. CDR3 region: CASSLESYQPQHF. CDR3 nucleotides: TGTGCCAGCAGCTTAGAGTCCTATCAGCCCCAGCATTTT.

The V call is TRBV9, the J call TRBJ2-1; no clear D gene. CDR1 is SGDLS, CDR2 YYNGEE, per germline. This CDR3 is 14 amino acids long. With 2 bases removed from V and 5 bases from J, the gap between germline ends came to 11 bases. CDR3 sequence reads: CASSVDPLNNEQFF. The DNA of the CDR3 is TGTGCCAGCAGCGTTGACCCCCTGAACAATGAGCAGTTCTTC.

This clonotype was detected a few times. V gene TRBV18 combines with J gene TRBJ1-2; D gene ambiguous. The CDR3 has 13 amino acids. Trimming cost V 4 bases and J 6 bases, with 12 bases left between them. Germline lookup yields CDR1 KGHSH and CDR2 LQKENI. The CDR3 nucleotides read TGTGCCAGCTCACAGGGAAGGAGGGATGGCTACACCTTC. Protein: CASSQGRRDGYTF.

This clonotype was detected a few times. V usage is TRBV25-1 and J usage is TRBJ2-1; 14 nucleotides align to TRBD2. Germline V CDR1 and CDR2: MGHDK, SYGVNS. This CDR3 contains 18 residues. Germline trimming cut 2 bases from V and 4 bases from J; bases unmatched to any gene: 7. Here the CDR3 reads CASSEGWTSGRRYNEQFF. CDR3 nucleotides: TGTGCCAGCAGTGAAGGATGGACTAGCGGGAGGAGGTACAATGAGCAGTTCTTC.

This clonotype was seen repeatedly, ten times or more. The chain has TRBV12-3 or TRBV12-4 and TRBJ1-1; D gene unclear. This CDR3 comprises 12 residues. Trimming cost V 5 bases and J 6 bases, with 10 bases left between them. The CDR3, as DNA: TGTGCCAGCAGTATTATCCGAGCTGAAGCTTTCTTT. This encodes CASSIIRAEAFF.

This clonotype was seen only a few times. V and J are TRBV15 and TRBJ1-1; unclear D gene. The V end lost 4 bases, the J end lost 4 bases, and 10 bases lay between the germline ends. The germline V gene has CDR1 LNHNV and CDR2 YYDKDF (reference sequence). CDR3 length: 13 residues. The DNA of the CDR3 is TGTGCCACCAGCATCCGCGGCCCCACTGAAGCTTTCTTT. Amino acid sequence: CATSIRGPTEAFF.

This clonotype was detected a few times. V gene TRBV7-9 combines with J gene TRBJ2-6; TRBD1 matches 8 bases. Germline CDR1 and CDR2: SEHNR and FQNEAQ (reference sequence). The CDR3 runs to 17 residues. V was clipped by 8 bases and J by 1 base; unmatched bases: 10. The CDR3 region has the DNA TGTGCCAGCGATACTGACAGGGGTAGGTCTGGGGCCAACGTCCTGACTTTC. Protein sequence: CASDTDRGRSGANVLTF.

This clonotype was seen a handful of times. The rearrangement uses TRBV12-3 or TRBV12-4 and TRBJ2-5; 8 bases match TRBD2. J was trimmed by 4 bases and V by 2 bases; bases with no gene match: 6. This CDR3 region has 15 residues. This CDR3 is CASSLTSAGVETQYF. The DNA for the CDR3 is TGTGCCAGCAGTTTAACCTCAGCGGGAGTAGAGACCCAGTACTTC.

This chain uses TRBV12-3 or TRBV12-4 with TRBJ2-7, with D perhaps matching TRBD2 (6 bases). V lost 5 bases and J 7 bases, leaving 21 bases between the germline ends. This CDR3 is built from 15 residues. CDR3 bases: TGTGCCAGCAGTCCTCTGGTACGGGAGACAGCTGAGCAGTACTTC. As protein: CASSPLVRETAEQYF.